Following are 21 T cell receptor beta chains from one sample sequenced in a study of neurological immune-mediated disorders. TCRdb re-called the 5' RACE reads through MiXCR, storing one row per CDR3 protein. This sample carries approximately 38,000 distinct CDR3 sequences, 11% of them seen once, and the ten largest clones take less than 5%. Specimen: CD4+ T cells from blood. All receptors come from a woman aged 25 to 39 with HTLV-1-associated myelopathy (HAM/TSP).

This clonotype showed up many times. CDR3 sequence: CASRRMGSEAFF. DNA for the CDR3: TGTGCCAGCAGGAGGATGGGGTCTGAAGCTTTCTTT. The genes are TRBV12-3 or TRBV12-4 and TRBJ1-1; D is unresolved. The CDR3 loop spans 12 amino acids. V was pared by 6 bases and J by 6 bases, with 11 bases between.

This clonotype has at least ten counts. The chain is built from TRBV29-1 and TRBJ2-7; D is unclear. Germline V lookup: CDR1 SQVTM, CDR2 ANQGSEA. This CDR3 is built from 12 residues. Trimming shortened V by 6 bases and J by 5 bases, and 14 bases separated the two germline ends. The CDR3 is CSVSPKAHEQYF. The CDR3 DNA follows: TGCAGCGTGTCTCCAAAGGCCCACGAGCAGTACTTC.

The V gene is TRBV20-1, the J gene TRBJ1-6; D is perhaps TRBD1 (5 bases). V was cut by 5 bases and J by 5 bases, with 16 bases left in between. This CDR3 is 15 amino acids long. Germline CDR1 DFQATT, CDR2 SNEGSKA (reference sequence). The CDR3 DNA reads as TGCAGTGCTGGTTCCCCAGGGCACAATAATTCACCCCTCCACTTT. Its translation is CSAGSPGHNNSPLHF.

This clonotype was counted ten times or more. The rearrangement uses TRBV5-5 and TRBJ1-2; D is undetermined. V shed 0 bases and J shed 3 bases, with 12 bases lying between them. The CDR3 length is 15 residues. Germline V gene data show CDR1 as SGHKS and CDR2 as YYEKEE (reference sequence). CDR3 in DNA: TGTGCCAGCAGCTTGGCCGAGGTTAGCGACTATGGCTACACCTTC. Translating it yields CASSLAEVSDYGYTF.

This clonotype has at least ten counts. The J gene is TRBJ1-6, the V gene TRBV5-1, with a tentative D call TRBD1 (6 bases). The CDR3 totals 13 residues. V dropped 0 bases and J dropped 15 bases, with 13 bases sitting between them. Germline V CDR1 and CDR2: SGHRS, YFSETQ. The DNA of the CDR3 is TGCGCCAGCAGCTTGGAGGGGGGGACCCTCCTCCACTTT. Translation: CASSLEGGTLLHF.

In its sample, this clonotype is medium-sized. V usage is TRBV29-1 and J usage is TRBJ2-2; D unresolved. The V end lost 5 bases, the J end lost 1 base, and 2 bases lay between the germline ends. CDR3 size: 11 residues. Germline V gene sequence: CDR1 SQVTM, CDR2 ANQGSEA. The CDR3 nucleotides read TGCAGCGTTAAGAACACCGGGGAGCTGTTTTTT. The encoded protein is CSVKNTGELFF.

This clonotype appeared many times. The chain couples TRBV7-2 to TRBJ2-3, with TRBD2 matching 8 bases. J was trimmed by 2 bases and V by 3 bases; bases with no gene match: 7. The CDR3 runs to 16 residues. Germline CDR1 SGHTA, CDR2 FQGNSA. CDR3 residues: CASSLMGGGTTDTQYF. DNA for the CDR3: TGTGCCAGCAGCTTGATGGGCGGGGGGACCACAGATACGCAGTATTTT.

This clonotype occurred many times. CDR3 region: CASSLVRGGELFF. Written as DNA, the CDR3 is TGTGCCAGCAGCTTAGTGCGGGGGGGGGAGCTGTTTTTT. V gene TRBV7-2 combines with J gene TRBJ2-2; 7 bases are a match to TRBD2. This CDR3 has 13 residues. J was trimmed by 8 bases and V by 1 base; bases with no gene match: 1. CDR1 and CDR2 (germline): SGHTA, FQGNSA.

This clonotype was counted ten times or more. The V gene is TRBV6-2 or TRBV6-3, the J gene TRBJ2-2; maybe TRBD1 (5 bases). CDR1 is MNHEY and CDR2 is SVGEGT in the germline V gene. V was cut by 6 bases and J by 6 bases, with 8 bases left in between. This CDR3 region has 12 residues. The CDR3 is CASSPGSGELFF. The CDR3 DNA reads as TGTGCCAGCAGCCCAGGGTCCGGGGAGCTGTTTTTT.

This clonotype was counted many times. The gene calls are TRBV6-6 and TRBJ2-6; 10 bases agree with TRBD1. The trim removed 6 bases at V and 2 bases at J, leaving 4 bases unmatched. CDR3 length: 16 amino acids. The V gene's germline CDR1 is MNHNY and CDR2 SVGAGI (reference sequence). CDR3 region: CASRTTGGAGANVLTF. CDR3 bases: TGTGCCAGCAGAACGACAGGGGGCGCTGGGGCCAACGTCCTGACTTTC.

Ten or more counts support this clonotype. J is TRBJ2-2 and V is TRBV30; tentatively, D is TRBD1 or TRBD2 (5 bases each). The CDR3 length is 12 residues. The V end lost 7 bases, the J end lost 2 bases, and 8 bases lay between the germline ends. The germline gives CDR1 GTSNPN, CDR2 SVGIG (reference sequence). The CDR3 reads CALGPNTGELFF. The CDR3 nucleotides read TGTGCCTTGGGACCTAACACCGGGGAGCTGTTTTTT.

This clonotype was seen repeatedly, ten times or more. This sequence joins TRBV5-1 and TRBJ1-6; D might be TRBD1 (6 bases). There are 14 residues in the CDR3. V lost 2 bases and J lost 7, with 10 bases in between. CDR1 and CDR2 from the germline V gene are SGHRS and YFSETQ. CDR3: CASSFAGENSPLHF. Written as DNA, the CDR3 is TGCGCCAGCAGCTTCGCAGGGGAAAATTCACCCCTCCACTTT.

In its sample, this clonotype was seen many times. This sequence joins TRBV5-6 and TRBJ1-2; D call uncertain. V gave up 4 bases and J gave up 5 bases, with 12 bases separating them. The germline gives CDR1 SGHDT, CDR2 YYEEEE. CDR3 length: 13 amino acids. CDR3 residues: CASSQTVTYGYTF. The DNA for the CDR3 is TGTGCCAGCAGCCAGACGGTCACTTATGGCTACACCTTC.

There are many counts of this clonotype. The V call is TRBV10-3, the J call TRBJ1-1; no clear D. The CDR3 extends over 13 amino acids. V was shortened by 7 bases and J by 1 base, with 10 bases between the two germline ends. Germline V gene sequence: CDR1 ENHRY, CDR2 SYGVKD. As DNA, the CDR3 is TGTGCCATCACCACACGACAGAACACTGAAGCTTTCTTT. This sequence encodes CAITTRQNTEAFF.

This clonotype was found many times. V gene TRBV5-1 combines with J gene TRBJ2-2; D is uncertain. From germline, CDR1 is SGHRS and CDR2 YFSETQ. This CDR3 is 14 amino acids long. V gave up 7 bases and J gave up 1 base, with 11 bases separating them. CDR3 sequence (DNA): TGCGCCAGCGCCCAGGACCAGAACACCGGGGAGCTGTTTTTT. Its translation: CASAQDQNTGELFF. The full variable domain, its missing parts supplied by reference TRBV5-1 and TRBJ2-2, is KAGVTQTPRYLIKTRGQQVTLSCSPISGHRSVSWYQQTPGQGLQFLFEYFSETQRNKGNFPGRFSGRQFSNSRSEMNVSTLELGDSALYLCASAQDQNTGELFFGEGSRLTVL.

Many counts were recorded for this clonotype. V is TRBV20-1 and J is TRBJ2-1; perhaps TRBD2 as D (7 bases). The CDR3 contains 15 residues. The germline CDR1 and CDR2 sequences are DFQATT and SNEGSKA (reference sequence). The V and J ends lost 3 bases and 6 bases respectively, with 18 bases between them. The CDR3 loop is CSARGASGSLNEQFF. The CDR3 DNA reads as TGCAGTGCTAGGGGGGCTAGCGGCTCCCTCAATGAGCAGTTCTTC.

This clonotype was found many times. The chain carries TRBV12-3 or TRBV12-4 and TRBJ1-5; tentatively, D is TRBD1 (6 bases). The CDR3 totals 17 residues. V was pared by 5 bases and J by 1 base, with 18 bases between. CDR3 sequence reads: CASSTHYRDGSNQPQHF. CDR3 nucleotides: TGTGCCAGCAGTACCCACTACAGGGACGGAAGCAATCAGCCCCAGCATTTT.

This clonotype was counted at least ten times. The chain uses TRBV5-1 and TRBJ2-3; D tentatively reads TRBD1 or TRBD2 (5 bases each). This CDR3 has 16 residues. With 0 bases removed from V and 0 bases from J, the gap between germline ends came to 11 bases. Germline values: CDR1 SGHRS, CDR2 YFSETQ. In DNA, the CDR3 is TGCGCCAGCAGCTTGGGGGGGACCCTCAGCACAGATACGCAGTATTTT. Its translation: CASSLGGTLSTDTQYF.

This clonotype was detected many times. The genes are TRBV5-1 and TRBJ2-1; D may be TRBD2 (5 bases). V lost 5 bases and J lost 10, with 13 bases in between. CDR3 length: 12 amino acids. Germline V gene lookup returns CDR1 SGHRS and CDR2 YFSETQ. CDR3 nucleotide sequence: TGCGCCAGCAGGGACTCCCGAACCGAGCAGTTCTTC. Its protein is CASRDSRTEQFF.

This chain uses TRBV5-1 with TRBJ1-4; D gene ambiguous. This CDR3 is built from 17 residues. Per the germline V gene, CDR1 is SGHRS and CDR2 is YFSETQ. The V end lost 4 bases, the J end lost 0 bases, and 16 bases lay between the germline ends. CDR3 in DNA: TGCGCCAGCAGCATAAATGGATTCGCAGCAACTAATGAAAAACTGTTTTTT. It codes for CASSINGFAATNEKLFF.

About this clonotype: This may be a read error: a much more frequent sequence differs by one nucleotide. The chain recombines TRBV30 with TRBJ1-5; D gene uncertain. The germline V gene has CDR1 GTSNPN and CDR2 SVGIG (reference sequence). The length of the CDR3 is 14 residues. The CDR3 reads CAWSGDGSNQTQHF. The CDR3 region has the DNA TGTGCCTGGAGTGGCGATGGGAGCAATCAGACCCAGCATTTT.